This T cell receptor (beta chain) derives from a study of blood T cell repertoires in COVID-19. Study at large: The cDNA or gDNA used as material had been derived from T cells, B-cell-depleted T cells, or PBMCs.

Germline CDR1 is MNHEY and CDR2 is SVGAGI. Trimming took 10 bases from V and 3 from J, leaving 9 bases between them. The CDR3 has 11 residues. The assay was immunoSEQ multiplex PCR, and TCRdb's table has in-frame clones only and misses some. The sample holds about 170,000 clones, 70% to 90% seen once. Participants were aged about 18 to 90 years, lived in over 20 US areas, and enrolled virtually. The clonotype comes from a woman between 45 and 60 years old who had recovered from COVID-19. This chain uses TRBV6-5 with TRBJ1-2; D possibly corresponds to TRBD1 (5 bases). Sequenced input: PBMCs or T cells enriched from blood (not recorded which). The chain's CDR3 is CATDSDYGYTF. CDR3 DNA: TGTGCCACCGACAGCGACTATGGCTACACCTTC.